This TCR beta chain appears in the sequencing data of a study of lymphopenia after photon versus proton radiotherapy. Study-wide results and limits: Post-nadir TCR diversity decline inversely tracked overall survival among those who died. After lymphocyte nadir, photon-treated repertoires showed oligoclonal expansion, especially CD8+ Temra. Survival link was tested only in deceased patients; proton benefit remains a possibility. Relative stability marked proton patients; photon patients lost diversity and naive cells.

As for this clone: Its antigen remains unidentified.

Clones were read by immunoSEQ multiplex PCR, and TCRdb kept only the in-frame ones, dropping some. This repertoire shows some 25,000 clones, roughly 89% found once; its top ten account for roughly 19%. The CDR3 consists of 16 residues. Germline V gene sequence: CDR1 MGHRA, CDR2 YSYEKL. Trimming stripped 4 bases from V and 0 bases from J, with 10 bases between. The sample consisted of peripheral blood, taken from a patient treated with photon-based radiotherapy. The chain couples TRBV4-1 to TRBJ1-6; D is possibly TRBD1 (5 bases). This clonotype was obtained from a man over 45 with gastric cancer. This CDR3 is CASSPRGSSYNSPLHF. The CDR3, as DNA: TGCGCCAGCAGCCCCCGGGGGAGCTCCTATAATTCACCCCTCCACTTT.